This T cell receptor beta chain comes out of a study of cytomegalovirus exposure and HLA in healthy donors. Study summary: Out of 150 million to 200 million T cells, an earlier analysis found roughly 100 million unique TCR beta sequences in total.

The V gene's germline CDR1 is SGHVS and CDR2 FNYEAQ. This CDR3 has 15 residues. V was pared by 4 bases and J by 5 bases, with 5 bases of the junction left unmatched. Whole-study results and caveats: From TCR beta sequences, most subjects' HLA-A and HLA-B alleles were reportedly predicted accurately. Highly shared variants forming one cluster were likely a sequencing artifact. An analysis done earlier found most TCR beta V segments productive about 87% or about 30% of the time.

It was with 60 Vbeta and 13 Jbeta primers that the PCR ran. The protocol was immunoSEQ multiplex PCR, while the TCRdb copy is restricted to in-frame clones and leaves out a portion. The data hold around 150,000 clones, with about 88% observed a single time. Note on this clone: Antigen unknown.

The source of this sequence is a man aged 18 to 29 in good health and CMV-seropositive. This sequence joins TRBV7-6 and TRBJ1-6, with 7 positions matching TRBD1. The material sequenced was PBMCs. DNA of the CDR3: TGTGCCAGCAGCTCCCAGGGGGGTGATAATTCACCCCTCCACTTT. Translation: CASSSQGGDNSPLHF.